This TCR beta chain came from a study of read filtering for tumor transcriptome and immune sequencing. Study-wide background: By R-ISS, stages I, II and III held roughly 8, 15 and 7 patients. Study-wide results and limits: Single-read clonotypes: about 83% of IR-seq clonotypes (approximately 3.7% of reads), 74.6% of RNA-seq clonotypes (44.6% of reads).

This library used around 400 ng RNA and molecular barcoded adaptors spanning alpha/delta and beta/gamma chains. MiXCR was run by TCRdb on the reads, yielding one entry per CDR3 protein. This sample has about 63,000 distinct CDR3 sequences, with approximately 15% found just once. CDR1 is MNHEY, CDR2 SVGAGI, per germline. This CDR3 region has 15 residues. V trimming: 4 bases; J trimming: 3 bases; junction bases outside the gene matches: 4. This clonotype was seen more than once but under ten times. The target antigen is unknown. Sequencing used a population of CD138-negative cells sorted from bone marrow. The chain has TRBV6-5 and TRBJ1-5; 9 nucleotides align to TRBD1. The source of this sequence is a donor aged 40 or over with multiple myeloma. This CDR3 is CASSSGTGNNQPQHF. For the CDR3, the DNA is TGTGCCAGCAGTTCCGGGACAGGGAACAATCAGCCCCAGCATTTT.